This is a list of T cell receptor beta chains from one sample in a study of blood T cell repertoires in COVID-19. Assay: immunoSEQ multiplex PCR; the TCRdb copy retains only in-frame clones and omits some. This table holds roughly 77,000 clones, 88% found once. What was sequenced was peripheral blood. The receptors were gathered from a human donor in a cohort sampled during active COVID-19. Each CDR3 is given with its conserved first and last residue. A D gene is named only where the DNA matches it firmly. Clone sizes are given selectively: once, few, many, or a class where the clone is expanded.

j_call d_call v_call clone_size cdr3_nt cdr3_aa
TRBJ2-1 TRBD1 TRBV3-1/TRBV3-2 - TGTGCCAGCAGCCCATTGGGACAGGGCCTCTACAATGAGCAGTTCTTC CASSPLGQGLYNEQFF
TRBJ1-1 - TRBV4-1 - TGCGCCAGCAGCCAAGCGCACGGGTCCACGGGGACTGAAGCTTTCTTT CASSQAHGSTGTEAFF
TRBJ1-3 TRBD1 TRBV5-5 - TGTGCCAGCAGCCCGGACAGGTACTCTGGAAACACCATATATTTT CASSPDRYSGNTIYF
TRBJ2-7 TRBD1 TRBV5-1 - TGCGCCAGCAGCTTATCCGGGACAGGGGGCGAGCAGTACTTC CASSLSGTGGEQYF
TRBJ2-4 TRBD1 TRBV10-2 - TGCGCCAGCAGTGAAAGGGGACAGGGGGCGGAAAACATTCAGTACTTC CASSERGQGAENIQYF
TRBJ2-2 - TRBV27 - TGTGCCAGCAGTTGGACAGCCCCAGGCGGGGAGCTGTTTTTT CASSWTAPGGELFF
TRBJ2-5 TRBD2 TRBV24-1 - TGTGCCACCAGTGATTCGGCTAGCGGCTCCGGGACCCAGTACTTC CATSDSASGSGTQYF
TRBJ2-1 TRBD1 TRBV5-4 - TGTGCCAGCAGCTTGGGAGGGACAGGGGTATTAGGGGAGCAGTTCTTC CASSLGGTGVLGEQFF
TRBJ1-2 - TRBV19 - TGTGCCAGTAGTATTACTCGGAGGCAGGGGAACTATGGCTACACCTTC CASSITRRQGNYGYTF
TRBJ2-7 TRBD1 TRBV27 - TGTGCCAGCAGGGAGGGGACAGGTCTCGCTATCGGGCAGTACTTC CASREGTGLAIGQYF
TRBJ2-7 - TRBV10-3 - TGTGCCATCAGTGGACAGCGGGCGGACTGGGGGGAGCAGTACTTC CAISGQRADWGEQYF
TRBJ2-2 TRBD1 TRBV5-1 - TGCGCCAGCAGCCTGACGCCGGGACAGGGGGGGATCGGGGAGCTGTTTTTT CASSLTPGQGGIGELFF
TRBJ2-1 - TRBV9 once TGTGCCAGCAGCGTAGCCGAGGGTGAGCAGTTCTTC CASSVAEGEQFF
TRBJ2-1 TRBD2 TRBV5-5 - TGTGCCAGCAGCTTGTCCCCTAGCGGGGATGACAATGAGCAGTTCTTC CASSLSPSGDDNEQFF
TRBJ1-2 - TRBV5-4 - TGTGCCAGCAGCCCGCGGCGGGGGGCGAACTATGGCTACACCTTC CASSPRRGANYGYTF
TRBJ2-3 - TRBV19 - TGTGCCAGTAGTCTCAACGGGCGGGGGCACGGCACAGATACGCAGTATTTT CASSLNGRGHGTDTQYF
TRBJ1-1 - TRBV5-1 - TGCGCCAGCAGCCTTCCGGTCGGGTTCGGGAATGAGGAAGCTTTCTTT CASSLPVGFGNEEAFF
TRBJ2-1 - TRBV5-4 once TGTGCCAGCAGCTTGTCGTCCAGCTCCTACAATGAGCAGTTCTTC CASSLSSSSYNEQFF
TRBJ1-2 - TRBV9 - TGTGCCAGCAGCCCCATCACGACAGCTAACTATGGCTACACCTTC CASSPITTANYGYTF
TRBJ1-5 - TRBV7-9 once TGTGCCAGCAGCTTAGACGGACAGCATAATCAGCCCCAGCATTTT CASSLDGQHNQPQHF
TRBJ2-7 - TRBV24-1 - TGTGCCACCAGTGGCGACGGGTACGAGCAGTACTTC CATSGDGYEQYF
TRBJ2-1 TRBD2 TRBV5-4 - TGTGCCAGCAGCTTGAAGGTGGCTAGCGGGAACTATGAGCAGTTCTTC CASSLKVASGNYEQFF
TRBJ1-1 - TRBV18 - TGTGCCAGCTCACCACGGACGGGAGACACTGAAGCTTTCTTT CASSPRTGDTEAFF
TRBJ2-7 - TRBV9 few TGTGCCAGCAGCGTAGCCCCGGAGGGCCACGAGCAGTACTTC CASSVAPEGHEQYF
TRBJ1-1 - TRBV2 - TGTGCCAGCACCCCTCGGGTTTTTAGTGAAGCTTTCTTT CASTPRVFSEAFF
TRBJ2-3 TRBD2 TRBV30 once TGTGCCTCCCAGCGGGGGGGATTCACAGATACGCAGTATTTT CASQRGGFTDTQYF
TRBJ2-7 TRBD1 TRBV30 few TGTGCCTGGTCCGGGACAGAGAGCTACGAGCAGTACTTC CAWSGTESYEQYF
TRBJ1-4 - TRBV28 - TGTGCCAGCAGTTTATGGGAGACAGCGGGTGACGAAAAACTGTTTTTT CASSLWETAGDEKLFF
TRBJ1-4 - TRBV30 - TGTGCCTGGAATCCGGGACTTTCACGGGAAAAACTGTTTTTT CAWNPGLSREKLFF
TRBJ2-1 TRBD2 TRBV6-2/TRBV6-3 once TGTGCCAGCAGTTTAGCGGGGGGGCCACACAATGAGCAGTTCTTC CASSLAGGPHNEQFF
TRBJ2-7 TRBD1 TRBV4-3 - TGCGCCAGCAGCCGGGCGGACAGGGATGGCTACGAGCAGTACTTC CASSRADRDGYEQYF
TRBJ1-1 TRBD1 TRBV2 - TGTGCCAAACAAACCGGGACAGGGGTTGCCACTGAAGCTTTCTTT CAKQTGTGVATEAFF
TRBJ1-4 - TRBV6-6 - TGTGCCAGCAGCAAACAGACAGATCTTAATGAAAAACTGTTTTTT CASSKQTDLNEKLFF
TRBJ2-1 TRBD1 TRBV6-1 - TGTGCCAGCAGTCAAGACCCCGGGACAGGGCGCAATGAGCAGTTCTTC CASSQDPGTGRNEQFF
TRBJ2-5 - TRBV21-1 - TGTGCCAGCAGCAATCGGCGGGCGGGGGACCAAGAGACCCAGTACTTC CASSNRRAGDQETQYF
TRBJ1-2 TRBD1 TRBV7-9 - TGTGCCAGCACCTTGGGACAGGGGGACTATGGCTACACCTTC CASTLGQGDYGYTF
TRBJ2-3 TRBD1 TRBV7-2 - TGTGCCAGCAGCTCGACGGGACAGCGCACAGATACGCAGTATTTT CASSSTGQRTDTQYF
TRBJ2-7 TRBD2 TRBV9 - TGTGCCAGCAGCGGAACTAGCGGTCCCTACGAGCAGTACTTC CASSGTSGPYEQYF
TRBJ1-1 - TRBV5-4 - TGTGCCAGCAGCTTGTCCTACGGGAACACTGAAGCTTTCTTT CASSLSYGNTEAFF
TRBJ1-1 - TRBV15 once TGTGCCACCAGCAGAGATGGGCAGCTAGAAGCTTTCTTT CATSRDGQLEAFF